This record concerns one T cell receptor (beta chain) sequence. This sample is drawn from a study of blood T cell repertoires in COVID-19. On the study more broadly: The analysed material was cDNA or gDNA that came from T cells, B-cell-depleted T cells, or PBMCs.

Per the study methods: Nucleated cell number was recorded as an estimate derived from reference gene primer amplification. Method: immunoSEQ multiplex PCR; TCRdb's copy keeps in-frame clones and lacks some. V and J calls and clone size are given by that table; D and trimming were obtained from the DNA. The sample has about 170,000 clones, roughly nine tenths seen once. The receptor comes from a man aged 55 to 70 with acute or convalescent COVID-19. Sequencing was performed on peripheral blood.

The CDR3 sequence: CASSIGGPSSYNEQFF. DNA of the CDR3: TGTGCCAGTAGTATAGGGGGGCCAAGCTCCTACAATGAGCAGTTCTTC. This chain connects TRBV19 to TRBJ2-1, with a weak D call TRBD1 (6 bases). This CDR3 is built from 16 residues. Per the germline V gene, CDR1 is LNHDA and CDR2 is SQIVND (reference sequence). Trimming pared 1 base from V and 0 bases from J, leaving 10 bases between.